Below, one TCR beta chain is given with its context. Sequenced by immunoSEQ multiplex PCR; TCRdb stores in-frame clones only, minus some. The repertoire has approximately 74,000 clones, more than 85% of them found once; the top ten carry roughly 3.3%. Germline CDR1 SQVTM, CDR2 ANQGSEA. The CDR3 consists of 14 residues. V was clipped by 0 bases and J by 2 bases, with 11 bases between them. The record originates from a study of T cell changes during pregnancy in multiple sclerosis. The sample was peripheral blood, taken before pregnancy. The clonotype was recovered from a female donor with multiple sclerosis, enrolled in a pregnancy study. This chain connects TRBV29-1 to TRBJ2-7; D might be TRBD1 (6 bases). CDR3 region: CSVEEQGRAYEQYF. CDR3 coding DNA: TGCAGCGTTGAAGAACAGGGTAGAGCCTACGAGCAGTACTTC.